A single sample gave rise to the 27 T cell receptor beta chains below, sequenced in a study of CD8 T cells in Susac syndrome. cDNA came from about 0.46 to 1 ug RNA primed by random hexamers. Each CDR3 protein is one row after TCRdb ran MiXCR on the immunoSEQ multiplex PCR reads. The data hold roughly 250,000 distinct CDR3 sequences, with about 96% observed a single time. What was sequenced was CD4+ T cells from PBMCs. These receptors originate from a human donor with Susac syndrome.

The chain couples TRBV20-1 to TRBJ2-1; D gene uncertain. The CDR3 contains 12 residues. The germline CDR1 and CDR2 sequences are DFQATT and SNEGSKA (reference sequence). V dropped 2 bases and J dropped 7 bases, with 9 bases sitting between them. The CDR3 protein is CSARSVDNEQFF. CDR3 in DNA: TGCAGTGCTAGATCCGTCGATAATGAGCAGTTCTTC.

This chain connects TRBV20-1 to TRBJ2-1, with 8 bases lining up with TRBD2. The CDR3 extends over 14 amino acids. The germline gives CDR1 DFQATT, CDR2 SNEGSKA (reference sequence). J lost 7 bases, V lost 1 base, and 6 bases had no gene match. CDR3 bases: TGCAGTGCTAGAGCGGGAGGGCAGAGTAATGAGCAGTTCTTC. Residues: CSARAGGQSNEQFF.

The chain combines TRBV7-9 with TRBJ2-2, with D maybe TRBD2 (6 bases). Trimming stripped 7 bases from V and 0 bases from J, with 9 bases between. The CDR3 covers 14 residues. Germline V CDR1 and CDR2: SEHNR, FQNEAQ (reference sequence). CDR3 bases: TGTGCCAGCACCGGGACTTCGAACACCGGGGAGCTGTTTTTT. Protein: CASTGTSNTGELFF.

This sequence joins TRBV20-1 and TRBJ1-5; 7 bases are a match to TRBD1. CDR1 DFQATT and CDR2 SNEGSKA come from the germline V gene (reference sequence). This CDR3 comprises 13 residues. J gave up 4 bases and V 6 bases, and 6 bases lay outside the gene matches. CDR3 region: CSAMTGPNQPQHF. For the CDR3, the DNA is TGCAGTGCCATGACAGGGCCGAATCAGCCCCAGCATTTT.

DNA for the CDR3: TGTGCCAGCAGCTCGCGCGGGGGGGCCCAGTACTTC. This gives the protein CASSSRGGAQYF. J is TRBJ2-5 and V is TRBV5-4; 9 nucleotides line up with TRBD2. V gave up 3 bases and J gave up 9 bases; unmatched junction bases: 3. CDR3 size: 12 residues. CDR1 is SGHNT and CDR2 is YYREEE in the germline V gene (reference sequence).

The J gene is TRBJ2-7, the V gene TRBV12-3 or TRBV12-4; 12 bases match TRBD1. This CDR3 is 12 amino acids long. Trimming at V came to 8 bases and at J to 9 bases, leaving 5 bases not matched to a gene. CDR3 DNA sequence: TGTGCCAGCGGGGGACAGGGGGCAGGGCAGTACTTC. Its translation is CASGGQGAGQYF.

The CDR3 bases are TGCGCCAGCAGCCGAACGACAGACGGCTATGGCTACACCTTC. Translated, it gives CASSRTTDGYGYTF. The chain employs TRBV5-1 and TRBJ1-2, with a possible D match to TRBD1 (5 bases). V lost 4 bases and J 4 bases, leaving 14 bases between the germline ends. CDR1 and CDR2 from the germline V gene are SGHRS and YFSETQ. The CDR3 totals 14 residues.

The chain couples TRBV3-1 to TRBJ2-7; tentative D call: TRBD2 (5 bases). The V gene lost 5 bases and the J gene lost 0 bases, with 17 bases spanning the gap. This CDR3 region has 16 residues. Germline V lookup: CDR1 LGHDT, CDR2 YNNKEL (reference sequence). CDR3 amino acids: CASSFLVRGISYEQYF. The CDR3 DNA follows: TGTGCCAGCAGCTTCCTTGTTCGGGGTATCTCCTACGAGCAGTACTTC.

This chain connects TRBV9 to TRBJ1-1, with D maybe TRBD1 (5 bases). CDR1 is SGDLS and CDR2 is YYNGEE in the germline V gene. CDR3 length equals 16 residues. Deletions cut 6 bases from V and 0 bases from J, with 18 bases between. CDR3 in DNA: TGTGCCAGCACCCTGGGGGAATCCCCTATGAACACTGAAGCTTTCTTT. It codes for CASTLGESPMNTEAFF.

This chain links TRBV2 with TRBJ2-5; the D is unclear. The CDR3 loop spans 14 amino acids. The ends were cut back, 11 bases at V and 5 bases at J, with 21 bases in the middle. Per the germline V gene, CDR1 is SNHLY and CDR2 is FYNNEI. This CDR3 is CAGTEVPQGETQYF. As DNA, the CDR3 is TGTGCCGGAACTGAGGTTCCCCAAGGGGAGACCCAGTACTTC.

The chain is built from TRBV20-1 and TRBJ1-2, with D possibly TRBD1 on 6 matching bases. Deletions cut 5 bases from V and 3 bases from J, with 13 bases between. The CDR3 runs 13 residues. Per the germline V gene, CDR1 is DFQATT and CDR2 is SNEGSKA (reference sequence). The CDR3 sequence is CSAATGSHYGYTF. The CDR3 coding sequence is TGCAGTGCTGCAACAGGGTCACACTATGGCTACACCTTC.

This chain connects TRBV20-1 to TRBJ2-7, with D maybe TRBD1 (6 bases). This CDR3 spans 11 amino acids. CDR1 is DFQATT, CDR2 SNEGSKA, per germline (reference sequence). Trimming took off 6 bases at V and 9 bases at J, with 15 bases between the two ends. The CDR3: CSAPNGQRQYF. CDR3 bases: TGCAGTGCCCCAAACGGACAGCGGCAGTACTTC.

The V call is TRBV25-1, the J call TRBJ1-4, with 7 nucleotides matching TRBD1. With V trimmed by 1 base and J by 7 bases, 6 bases remained unmatched. The CDR3 is 15 residues long. Germline loops: CDR1 MGHDK, CDR2 SYGVNS. The CDR3 sequence is CASSESGTASEKLFF. CDR3 bases: TGTGCCAGCAGTGAATCAGGGACAGCGAGTGAAAAACTGTTTTTT.

The chain links TRBV29-1 to TRBJ2-7, with D perhaps TRBD2 (5 bases). V dropped 4 bases and J dropped 4 bases, with 11 bases sitting between them. This CDR3 has 12 residues. CDR1 is SQVTM, CDR2 ANQGSEA, per germline. CDR3 residues: CSVVTTPYEQYF. As DNA, the CDR3 is TGCAGCGTTGTGACTACCCCTTACGAGCAGTACTTC.

This clonotype was seen just once. The chain employs TRBV18 and TRBJ2-5, with D possibly matching TRBD1 (5 bases). This CDR3 has 14 residues. The ends were cut back, 2 bases at V and 5 bases at J, with 12 bases in the middle. Germline CDR1 is KGHSH and CDR2 is LQKENI. This CDR3 is CASSPTPRDETQYF. The DNA for the CDR3 is TGTGCCAGCTCACCAACTCCCAGGGATGAGACCCAGTACTTC.

The V call is TRBV30, the J call TRBJ2-2; 7 nucleotides agree with TRBD1. J lost 1 base, V lost 4 bases, and 6 bases had no gene match. In germline, CDR1 is GTSNPN, CDR2 SVGIG (reference sequence). CDR3 length equals 15 residues. CDR3 sequence: CAWKERQGNTGELFF. CDR3 DNA: TGTGCCTGGAAGGAGAGACAGGGGAACACCGGGGAGCTGTTTTTT. Full variable domain (outside the CDR3, taken from reference TRBV30 and TRBJ2-2): SQTIHQWPATLVQPVGSPLSLECTVEGTSNPNLYWYRQAAGRGLQLLFYSVGIGQISSEVPQNLSASRPQDRQFILSSKKLLLSDSGFYLCAWKERQGNTGELFFGEGSRLTVL.

The chain uses TRBV18 and TRBJ1-1; no definite D call. V lost 1 base and J lost 1, with 4 bases in between. Germline V gives CDR1 KGHSH, CDR2 LQKENI. This CDR3 has 13 residues. This CDR3 is CASSPQKNTEAFF. The CDR3 DNA is TGTGCCAGCTCACCACAGAAGAACACTGAAGCTTTCTTT.

The genes are TRBV6-2 or TRBV6-3 and TRBJ2-1, with TRBD1 as a possible D gene (6 bases). V was cut by 6 bases and J by 9 bases, with 12 bases left in between. Per the germline V gene, CDR1 is MNHEY and CDR2 is SVGEGT. This CDR3 has 12 amino acids. The CDR3 loop is CASRKGGSEQFF. CDR3 nucleotides: TGTGCCAGCAGAAAAGGGGGTAGTGAGCAGTTCTTC.

The genes are TRBV4-2 and TRBJ1-1; D is possibly TRBD1 (5 bases). The CDR3 is 16 amino acids. In germline, CDR1 is LGHNA, CDR2 YNFKEQ. The V and J ends lost 0 bases and 4 bases respectively, with 15 bases between them. The CDR3 coding sequence is TGTGCCAGCAGCCAAGATCCGGCAGGGACGGGCACTGAAGCTTTCTTT. Its translation is CASSQDPAGTGTEAFF.

The chain recombines TRBV7-9 with TRBJ2-1; 9 nucleotides line up with TRBD1. Losses at the gene ends were 5 bases for V and 9 bases for J; bases not matched to a gene: 5. This CDR3 comprises 13 residues. The germline gives CDR1 SEHNR, CDR2 FQNEAQ (reference sequence). The CDR3 spells CASSEDRGGEQFF. In nucleotides, the CDR3 is TGTGCCAGCAGCGAGGACAGGGGAGGTGAGCAGTTCTTC.

The chain has TRBV7-2 and TRBJ2-3, with unresolved D. The V gene's germline CDR1 is SGHTA and CDR2 FQGNSA. Trimming removed 5 bases at V and 6 bases at J, with 9 bases between. The CDR3 runs 12 residues. Here the CDR3 DNA reads TGTGCCAGCAGCCGGCCCCGGGATACGCAGTATTTT. Translation: CASSRPRDTQYF.

The CDR3 DNA reads as TGCGCCAGCAGCTTGGGGGGGACAGATGAGATGACCCAGTACTTC. Translating gives CASSLGGTDEMTQYF. V gene TRBV5-1 combines with J gene TRBJ2-5; 7 positions match TRBD1. Per the germline V gene, CDR1 is SGHRS and CDR2 is YFSETQ. V lost 0 bases and J lost 7; bases outside the gene matches: 9. CDR3 length: 15 amino acids.

The J gene is TRBJ1-2, the V gene TRBV7-9; 7 positions agree with TRBD1. This CDR3 is 15 amino acids long. After removal of 5 bases from V and 8 bases from J, the junction contained 14 bases not matched to a gene. CDR1 is SEHNR and CDR2 is FQNEAQ in the germline V gene (reference sequence). CDR3 protein: CASSPNHDRDWGYTF. The CDR3 region has the DNA TGTGCCAGCAGCCCAAACCACGACAGGGATTGGGGCTACACCTTC.

This chain links TRBV19 with TRBJ2-2, with 10 bases matching TRBD1. After removal of 2 bases from V and 2 bases from J, the junction contained 2 bases not matched to a gene. Germline assignment: CDR1 LNHDA and CDR2 SQIVND (reference sequence). The CDR3 sequence is 16 residues long. The CDR3 loop reads CASSIRTGGNTGELFF. CDR3 bases: TGTGCCAGTAGTATAAGGACAGGGGGAAACACCGGGGAGCTGTTTTTT.

This chain's CDR3 is CAWMVNSGNTIYF. The CDR3, as DNA: TGTGCCTGGATGGTTAACTCTGGAAACACCATATATTTT. The chain links TRBV30 to TRBJ1-3; D remains ambiguous. V lost 4 bases, J lost 0 bases, and 7 bases lay in between. The germline CDR1 and CDR2 sequences are GTSNPN and SVGIG (reference sequence). This CDR3 region has 13 residues.

CDR3 in DNA: TGTGCCAGCTCACCACCAGGGTTAGGGCGCGAGCAGTACTTC. It codes for CASSPPGLGREQYF. The V gene is TRBV18, the J gene TRBJ2-7; no clear D gene. Germline assignment: CDR1 KGHSH and CDR2 LQKENI. The CDR3 spans 14 residues. V was cut by 0 bases and J by 6 bases, with 12 bases left in between.

CDR3 DNA sequence: TGTGCCTGGAGCGGAAGGAGAGAAAAACTGTTTTTT. Amino acid sequence: CAWSGRREKLFF. This rearrangement joins TRBV30 to TRBJ1-4; D unresolved. The V and J ends lost 3 bases and 8 bases respectively, with 10 bases between them. Per germline, CDR1 GTSNPN and CDR2 SVGIG (reference sequence). CDR3 size: 12 residues.